The entry below gives a single TCR beta chain sequence along with its context. The data originate from a study of blood T cell repertoires in COVID-19. V trimming: 4 bases; J trimming: 4 bases; junction bases outside the gene matches: 4. The CDR3 is made up of 16 amino acids. CDR1 and CDR2 (germline): SGHNT, YYREEE (reference sequence). Produced via immunoSEQ multiplex PCR; TCRdb's table is partial and in-frame only. The sample records approximately 97,000 clones, around 90% being singletons. The J gene is TRBJ2-2, the V gene TRBV5-4; 13 bases are shared with TRBD2. The material sequenced was peripheral blood. The source of this sequence is a woman between 45 and 60 years old with COVID-19, enrolled during active disease. DNA for the CDR3: TGTGCCAGCAGCCCGGGGACTAGCGGGGCCACCGGGGAGCTGTTTTTT. Amino acid sequence: CASSPGTSGATGELFF.